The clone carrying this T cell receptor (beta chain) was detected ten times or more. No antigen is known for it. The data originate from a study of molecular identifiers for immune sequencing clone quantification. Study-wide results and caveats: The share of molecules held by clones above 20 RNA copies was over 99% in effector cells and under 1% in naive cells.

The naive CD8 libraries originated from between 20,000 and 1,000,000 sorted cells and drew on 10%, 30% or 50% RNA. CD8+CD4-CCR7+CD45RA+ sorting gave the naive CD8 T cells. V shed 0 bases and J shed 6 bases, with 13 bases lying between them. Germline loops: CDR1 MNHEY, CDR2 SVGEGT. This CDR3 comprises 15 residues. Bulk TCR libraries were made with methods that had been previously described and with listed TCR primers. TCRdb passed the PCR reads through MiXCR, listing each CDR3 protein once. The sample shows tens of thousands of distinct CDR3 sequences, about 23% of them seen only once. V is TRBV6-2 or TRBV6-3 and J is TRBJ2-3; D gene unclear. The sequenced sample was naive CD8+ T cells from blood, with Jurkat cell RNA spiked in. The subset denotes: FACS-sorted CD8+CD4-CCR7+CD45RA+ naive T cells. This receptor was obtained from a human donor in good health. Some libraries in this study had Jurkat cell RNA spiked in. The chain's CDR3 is CASSYSYLLGDTQYF. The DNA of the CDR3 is TGTGCCAGCAGTTACTCGTACCTACTTGGGGATACGCAGTATTTT.